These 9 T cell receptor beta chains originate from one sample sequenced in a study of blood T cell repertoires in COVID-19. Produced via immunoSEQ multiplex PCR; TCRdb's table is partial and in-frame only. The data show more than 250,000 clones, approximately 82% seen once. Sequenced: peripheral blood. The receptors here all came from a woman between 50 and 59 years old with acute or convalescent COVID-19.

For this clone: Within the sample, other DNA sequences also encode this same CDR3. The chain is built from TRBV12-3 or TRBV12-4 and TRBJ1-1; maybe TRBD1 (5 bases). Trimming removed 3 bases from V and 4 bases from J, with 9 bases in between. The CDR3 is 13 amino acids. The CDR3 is CASSLGGGTEAFF. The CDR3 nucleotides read TGTGCCAGCAGTTTGGGGGGGGGCACTGAAGCTTTCTTT.

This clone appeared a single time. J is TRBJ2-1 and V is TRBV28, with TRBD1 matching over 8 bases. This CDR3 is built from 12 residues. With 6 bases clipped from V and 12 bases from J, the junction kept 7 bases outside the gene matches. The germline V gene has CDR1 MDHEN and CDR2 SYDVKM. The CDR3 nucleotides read TGTGCCAGCAGCTTGACAGGGGTTGGGCAGTTCTTC. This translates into CASSLTGVGQFF.

The CDR3 nucleotides are TGTGCCAGCAGTTCGGGCCCCGACAGGTCCTATGGCTACACCTTC. Translating gives CASSSGPDRSYGYTF. The V call is TRBV6-6, the J call TRBJ1-2; tentatively, D is TRBD1 (6 bases). Germline loops: CDR1 MNHNY, CDR2 SVGAGI (reference sequence). The germline V and J ends were trimmed by 4 bases and 4 bases, with 16 bases remaining between them. The CDR3 is made up of 15 amino acids.

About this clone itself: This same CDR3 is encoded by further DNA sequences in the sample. The CDR3 here is CASSSGGEETQYF. The CDR3 DNA follows: TGCGCCAGCAGCTCAGGGGGAGAAGAGACCCAGTACTTC. The genes are TRBV5-1 and TRBJ2-5; TRBD1 matches at 7 bases. CDR3 length: 13 residues. V shed 3 bases, J shed 3 bases, and the junction held 2 bases outside the gene matches. Germline assignment: CDR1 SGHRS and CDR2 YFSETQ. The whole variable domain, remainder taken from reference TRBV5-1 and TRBJ2-5, is KAGVTQTPRYLIKTRGQQVTLSCSPISGHRSVSWYQQTPGQGLQFLFEYFSETQRNKGNFPGRFSGRQFSNSRSEMNVSTLELGDSALYLCASSSGGEETQYFGPGTRLLVL.

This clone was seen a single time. Written as DNA, the CDR3 is TGTGCCAGCAGTGAAAAACCAGGGGGTGCAACTAATGAAAAACTGTTTTTT. Residues: CASSEKPGGATNEKLFF. The V call is TRBV6-1, the J call TRBJ1-4, with 7 bases aligning to TRBD1. The ends lost 2 bases at V and 0 bases at J; junction bases unmatched: 6. Germline V gene sequence: CDR1 MNHNS, CDR2 SASEGT. The CDR3 length is 17 residues.

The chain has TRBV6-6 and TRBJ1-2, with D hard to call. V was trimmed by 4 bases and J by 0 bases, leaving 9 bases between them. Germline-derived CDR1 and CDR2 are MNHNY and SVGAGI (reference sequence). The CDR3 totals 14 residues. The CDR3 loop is CASSWTDANYGYTF. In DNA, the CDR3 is TGTGCCAGCAGTTGGACTGATGCTAACTATGGCTACACCTTC.

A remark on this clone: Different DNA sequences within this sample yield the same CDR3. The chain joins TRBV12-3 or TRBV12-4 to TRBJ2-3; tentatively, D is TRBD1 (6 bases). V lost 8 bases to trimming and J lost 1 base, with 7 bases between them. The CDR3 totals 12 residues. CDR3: CASSGGTDTQYF. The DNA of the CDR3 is TGTGCCAGCTCAGGGGGCACAGATACGCAGTATTTT.

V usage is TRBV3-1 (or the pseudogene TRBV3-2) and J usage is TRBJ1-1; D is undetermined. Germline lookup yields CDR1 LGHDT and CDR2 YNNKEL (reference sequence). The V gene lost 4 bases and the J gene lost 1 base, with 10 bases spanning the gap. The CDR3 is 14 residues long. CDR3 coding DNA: TGTGCCAGCAGCCGAAATAGAGAGAACACTGAAGCTTTCTTT. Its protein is CASSRNRENTEAFF.

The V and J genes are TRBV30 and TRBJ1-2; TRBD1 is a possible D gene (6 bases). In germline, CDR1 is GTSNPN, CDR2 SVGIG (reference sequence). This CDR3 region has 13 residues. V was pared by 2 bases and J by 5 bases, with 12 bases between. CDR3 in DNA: TGTGCCTGGAGTATTAACGGGACATATGGCTACACCTTC. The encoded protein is CAWSINGTYGYTF.